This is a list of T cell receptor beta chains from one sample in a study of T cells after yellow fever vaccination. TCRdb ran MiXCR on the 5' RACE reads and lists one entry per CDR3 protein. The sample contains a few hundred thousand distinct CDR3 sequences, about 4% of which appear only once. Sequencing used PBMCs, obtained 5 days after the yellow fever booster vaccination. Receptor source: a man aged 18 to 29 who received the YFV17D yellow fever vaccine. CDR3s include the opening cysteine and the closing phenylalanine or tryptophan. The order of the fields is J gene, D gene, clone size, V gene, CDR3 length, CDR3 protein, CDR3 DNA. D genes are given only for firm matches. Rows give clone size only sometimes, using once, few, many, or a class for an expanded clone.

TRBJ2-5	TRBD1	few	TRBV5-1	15	CASSVLRTGSETQYF	TGCGCCAGCAGCGTCCTGAGGACAGGGAGCGAGACCCAGTACTTC
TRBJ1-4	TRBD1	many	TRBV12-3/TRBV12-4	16	CASSFGRGATNEKLFF	TGTGCCAGCAGTTTCGGCAGGGGGGCAACTAATGAAAAACTGTTTTTT
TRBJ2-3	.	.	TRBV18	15	CASSTGPYRTDTQYF	TGTGCCAGCTCAACGGGACCCTATCGCACAGATACGCAGTATTTT
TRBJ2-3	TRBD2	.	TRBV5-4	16	CASSELAGGFTDTQYF	TGTGCCAGCAGCGAGCTAGCGGGGGGGTTCACAGATACGCAGTATTTT
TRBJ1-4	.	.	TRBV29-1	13	CSVLGDPYEKLFF	TGCAGCGTTCTTGGAGACCCCTATGAAAAACTGTTTTTT
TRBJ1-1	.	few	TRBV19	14	CASSIITGGSEAFF	TGTGCCAGTAGTATAATCACTGGGGGGTCTGAAGCTTTCTTT
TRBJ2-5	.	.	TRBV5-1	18	CASSFSTVTSQPAGSQYF	TGCGCCAGCAGCTTCTCCACTGTCACTAGCCAACCCGCCGGGTCCCAGTACTTC
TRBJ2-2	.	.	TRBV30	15	CAWSGNPGDTGELFF	TGTGCCTGGAGCGGGAACCCCGGAGACACCGGGGAGCTGTTTTTT
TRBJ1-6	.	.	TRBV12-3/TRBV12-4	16	CASTLGGATYNSPLHF	TGTGCCAGCACCCTGGGGGGGGCAACCTATAATTCACCCCTCCACTTT
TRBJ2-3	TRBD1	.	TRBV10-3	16	CAIRLDRAGNTDTQYF	TGTGCCATCAGGCTGGACAGGGCGGGAAACACAGATACGCAGTATTTT
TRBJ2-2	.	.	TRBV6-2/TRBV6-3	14	CASKMGEPTGELFF	TGTGCCAGCAAAATGGGAGAGCCAACCGGGGAGCTGTTTTTT
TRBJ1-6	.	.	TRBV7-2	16	CASSLEIVFSGSPLHF	TGTGCCAGCAGCCTGGAGATCGTGTTTTCGGGGTCACCCCTCCACTTT
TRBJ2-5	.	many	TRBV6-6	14	CASQLTGRRETQYF	TGTGCCAGCCAGTTGACAGGCCGCAGAGAGACCCAGTACTTC